Given below is one TCR beta chain in context. Its antigen is unknown. The data stem from a study of memory CD4+ T cells and cytomegalovirus serostatus. Whole-study results and caveats: Median bootstrapped AUC for CMV status was about 0.96 originally, 0.9 to 0.93 US-trained. Each of 55 to 80 CMV-associated TCRbeta sequences occurred in one to five individuals.

Germline-derived CDR1 and CDR2 are MGHDK and SYGVNS. The CDR3 runs to 15 residues. V was clipped by 6 bases and J by 6 bases, with 20 bases between them. In the original processing: Out-of-frame sequences were removed, leaving a few million distinct TCRbeta sequences. TCRdb's copy holds only in-frame clones and misses some; the assay was immunoSEQ multiplex PCR. V, J and clone size were drawn from that table, and D and trimming were deduced from the DNA. The table has some 60,000 clones, roughly 81% seen once; the top ten hold 0.85% to 1.2%. Single viable CD3+CD4+CD8-CD45RO+ cells were sorted as the memory CD4+ T cells.

The sequenced sample consisted of memory CD4+ T cells from blood. The receptor was derived from an adult in good health and CMV-seronegative. The chain carries TRBV25-1 and TRBJ1-1; D is possibly TRBD1 (6 bases). This CDR3 reads CASSPKGSGHPEAFF. CDR3 nucleotides: TGTGCCAGCAGCCCTAAGGGGTCGGGACACCCTGAAGCTTTCTTT.